These 26 T cell receptor beta chains came from one sample sequenced in a study of cytomegalovirus exposure and HLA in healthy donors. The primer mix had 60 Vbeta and 13 Jbeta primers. Using immunoSEQ multiplex PCR, the repertoire was profiled, and TCRdb retains in-frame clones only, with some absent. The data contain about 140,000 clones, around 75% of them singletons. Sequencing was carried out using PBMCs. Receptor source: a middle-aged man in good health and CMV-seronegative.

This chain uses TRBV6-6 with TRBJ1-2; tentatively, D is TRBD1 (5 bases). CDR1 is MNHNY, CDR2 SVGAGI, per germline (reference sequence). Trimming removed 2 bases at V and 8 bases at J, with 12 bases between. The CDR3 covers 13 residues. The DNA for the CDR3 is TGTGCCAGCAGTTACATAGGGGCGCAGGGCTACACCTTC. As protein: CASSYIGAQGYTF.

The V gene is TRBV7-6, the J gene TRBJ1-2, with D possibly being TRBD1 (5 bases). This CDR3 region has 14 residues. Trimming stripped 5 bases from V and 3 bases from J, with 13 bases between. CDR1 is SGHVS and CDR2 is FNYEAQ in the germline V gene. Written as DNA, the CDR3 is TGTGCCAGCAGCCCTGCCGGGACTTACTATGGCTACACCTTC. Translated: CASSPAGTYYGYTF.

The chain uses TRBV28 and TRBJ2-7; 7 bases fit TRBD1. V shed 6 bases, J shed 8 bases, and the junction held 13 bases outside the gene matches. The CDR3 contains 14 residues. Germline V gives CDR1 MDHEN, CDR2 SYDVKM. CDR3 region: CASSPGQALNQQYF. The CDR3 coding sequence is TGTGCCAGCAGCCCAGGACAGGCGCTTAATCAGCAGTACTTC.

The chain recombines TRBV28 with TRBJ1-3, with D possibly being TRBD1 (5 bases). The V gene's germline CDR1 is MDHEN and CDR2 SYDVKM. The CDR3 length is 16 residues. Trimming pared 5 bases from V and 0 bases from J, leaving 14 bases between. The CDR3, as DNA: TGTGCCAGCAGTACCCCGGGGGAGGGCTCTGGAAACACCATATATTTT. This sequence encodes CASSTPGEGSGNTIYF.

The V call is TRBV2, the J call TRBJ2-3; a weak D match, TRBD2 (5 bases). This CDR3 comprises 15 residues. Germline-derived CDR1 and CDR2 are SNHLY and FYNNEI. V was shortened by 2 bases and J by 1 base, with 10 bases between the two germline ends. CDR3 sequence (DNA): TGTGCCAGCAGTGAAACTAGGGTCGGCACAGATACGCAGTATTTT. Translating gives CASSETRVGTDTQYF.

J is TRBJ1-4 and V is TRBV28; no firm D call. This CDR3 region has 15 residues. Germline V gene lookup returns CDR1 MDHEN and CDR2 SYDVKM. V shed 6 bases and J shed 6 bases, with 17 bases lying between them. The CDR3 DNA follows: TGTGCCAGCAGAACGGGAGGGAGGATGGATGAAAAACTGTTTTTT. Translated: CASRTGGRMDEKLFF. The whole variable domain, remainder taken from reference TRBV28 and TRBJ1-4, is DVKVTQSSRYLVKRTGEKVFLECVQDMDHENMFWYRQDPGLGLRLIYFSYDVKMKEKGDIPEGYSVSREKKERFSLILESASTNQTSMYLCASRTGGRMDEKLFFGSGTQLSVL.

This clone was counted only a few times. Additional DNA sequences in this sample encode the identical CDR3. The chain carries TRBV5-1 and TRBJ2-7; tentatively, D is TRBD1 (6 bases). The germline CDR1 and CDR2 sequences are SGHRS and YFSETQ. The V gene lost 2 bases and the J gene lost 3 bases, with 15 bases spanning the gap. The CDR3 has 15 amino acids. This CDR3 reads CASSLGQGTSYEQYF. The CDR3 DNA follows: TGCGCCAGCAGCTTAGGGCAGGGGACCAGCTACGAGCAGTACTTC.

The V call is TRBV11-2, the J call TRBJ1-6; 8 bases are a match to TRBD1. The CDR3 runs 15 residues. From germline, CDR1 is SGHAT and CDR2 FQNNGV. The junction had 9 bases not matched to a gene; V was cut back by 5 bases and J by 9 bases. In DNA, the CDR3 is TGTGCCAGCAGCCCCTTTCAGGGGGCACGTTCACCCCTCCACTTT. Protein sequence: CASSPFQGARSPLHF.

The chain has TRBV6-5 and TRBJ2-7; TRBD1 matches at 8 bases. With 4 bases clipped from V and 2 bases from J, the junction kept 4 bases outside the gene matches. Per the germline V gene, CDR1 is MNHEY and CDR2 is SVGAGI. CDR3 length equals 14 residues. This CDR3 reads CASSSGQATYEQYF. In DNA form, the CDR3 reads TGTGCCAGCAGTTCGGGACAGGCGACCTACGAGCAGTACTTC.

The rearrangement links TRBV7-8 to TRBJ2-7; no clear D gene. The length of the CDR3 is 13 residues. V lost 3 bases to trimming and J lost 1 base, with 7 bases between them. CDR1 is SGHVS and CDR2 is FQNEAQ in the germline V gene. DNA of the CDR3: TGTGCCAGCAGCTTGGCCGTTTCCTACGAGCAGTACTTC. Residues: CASSLAVSYEQYF.

V gene TRBV28 combines with J gene TRBJ2-7; 9 bases are shared with TRBD1. V shed 6 bases, J shed 9 bases, and the junction held 18 bases outside the gene matches. This CDR3 region has 16 residues. Germline lookup yields CDR1 MDHEN and CDR2 SYDVKM. The CDR3, as DNA: TGTGCCAGCAGCCCGCCTCAGACAGGGGGGACGGTGGGGCAGTACTTC. This codes for CASSPPQTGGTVGQYF.

This clone was counted a few times. V and J are TRBV29-1 and TRBJ1-2; 12 bases map to TRBD1. The J segment lost 7 bases and the V segment lost 5 bases, leaving 8 bases of the junction unmatched. Germline CDR1 and CDR2: SQVTM and ANQGSEA. There are 14 residues in the CDR3. CDR3 in DNA: TGCAGCGTTTGGGCGGGACAGGGGGCTTTTGGCTACACCTTC. It yields the protein CSVWAGQGAFGYTF.

The chain couples TRBV28 to TRBJ2-7; 8 positions agree with TRBD1. This CDR3 is 14 amino acids long. Germline CDR1 MDHEN, CDR2 SYDVKM. The V gene end was trimmed by 8 bases and the J gene end by 3 bases; junction bases not matched to a gene: 9. Written as DNA, the CDR3 is TGTGCCAGCGGGGGGACAGGAAGGTTCTACGAGCAGTACTTC. Amino acid sequence: CASGGTGRFYEQYF.

This chain links TRBV5-5 with TRBJ2-3, with 10 bases lining up with TRBD2. CDR3 size: 15 residues. Germline V gives CDR1 SGHKS, CDR2 YYEKEE (reference sequence). V was clipped by 3 bases and J by 1 base; unmatched bases: 2. CDR3 nucleotides: TGTGCCAGCAGCTCGCTAGCGGGGGGCACAGATACGCAGTATTTT. Residues: CASSSLAGGTDTQYF.

CDR3 residues: CASSLGPSGSTDTQYF. The CDR3 bases are TGTGCCAGCAGCTTAGGGCCTAGCGGGAGCACAGATACGCAGTATTTT. The rearrangement links TRBV7-9 to TRBJ2-3, with TRBD2 identical over 8 bases. The CDR3 totals 16 residues. V lost 1 base to trimming and J lost 0 bases; unmatched junction nucleotides: 3. Germline lookup yields CDR1 SEHNR and CDR2 FQNEAQ (reference sequence).

This clone was counted only a few times. V and J are TRBV6-5 and TRBJ1-1; D call uncertain. V lost 4 bases and J lost 7, with 7 bases in between. CDR1 and CDR2 (germline): MNHEY, SVGAGI. The CDR3 totals 11 residues. In DNA form, the CDR3 reads TGTGCCAGCAGTTCCCCGTATGAAGCTTTCTTT. Translated: CASSSPYEAFF.

This chain connects TRBV28 to TRBJ1-2; TRBD1 matches 10 bases. J gave up 5 bases and V 8 bases, and 5 bases lay outside the gene matches. Germline CDR1 is MDHEN and CDR2 is SYDVKM. This CDR3 spans 13 amino acids. CDR3 region: CASGPGQGYGYTF. The CDR3 bases are TGTGCCAGCGGACCGGGACAGGGGTATGGCTACACCTTC.

The chain combines TRBV7-8 with TRBJ2-7, with D possibly being TRBD2 (7 bases). This CDR3 spans 17 amino acids. Trimming removed 5 bases from V and 3 bases from J, with 23 bases in between. CDR1 SGHVS and CDR2 FQNEAQ come from the germline V gene. CDR3 sequence (DNA): TGTGCCAGCAGCCCAAGTCCGGGGGCGGGGGAACGCTACGAGCAGTACTTC. It specifies CASSPSPGAGERYEQYF.

The chain has TRBV2 and TRBJ2-2, with TRBD2 matching over 8 bases. Germline-derived CDR1 and CDR2 are SNHLY and FYNNEI. The CDR3 consists of 15 residues. V was pared by 5 bases and J by 0 bases, with 2 bases of the junction left unmatched. CDR3 bases: TGTGCCAGCAGTTTACTAGCGGCGAACACCGGGGAGCTGTTTTTT. Protein: CASSLLAANTGELFF. The full variable domain, in which reference TRBV2 and TRBJ2-2 provide the parts outside the CDR3, is EPEVTQTPSHQVTQMGQEVILRCVPISNHLYFYWYRQILGQKVEFLVSFYNNEISEKSEIFDDQFSVERPDGSNFTLKIRSTKLEDSAMYFCASSLLAANTGELFFGEGSRLTVL.

This sequence joins TRBV1 and TRBJ2-3; TRBD1 is the table's D call, not checked against the DNA. TRBV1 is labeled a pseudogene. The CDR3 is 11 amino acids. The CDR3 spells CTSRRGPFRYF. The CDR3 DNA follows: TGCACCAGCAGGAGGGGGCCATTCCGGTATTTT.

This clone was detected a few times. The gene calls are TRBV12-5 and TRBJ2-7; D unclear. This CDR3 spans 12 amino acids. The germline V gene has CDR1 LGHNT and CDR2 FRNRAP. The ends were cut back, 2 bases at V and 5 bases at J, with 7 bases in the middle. The CDR3 loop reads CASGLSRDEQYF. In DNA form, the CDR3 reads TGTGCTAGTGGTTTGAGCCGGGACGAGCAGTACTTC.

This chain connects TRBV11-3 to TRBJ1-1; TRBD1 matches at 12 bases. Germline CDR1 SGHNT, CDR2 YENEEA. The CDR3 contains 18 residues. The V gene end was trimmed by 5 bases and the J gene end by 1 base; junction bases not matched to a gene: 11. The chain's CDR3 is CASSRKGQGAFSNTEAFF. The CDR3, as DNA: TGTGCCAGCAGCCGGAAGGGACAGGGGGCTTTTTCGAACACTGAAGCTTTCTTT.

V usage is TRBV7-2 and J usage is TRBJ2-3, with D possibly TRBD2 on 6 matching bases. CDR1 and CDR2 from the germline V gene are SGHTA and FQGNSA. The germline V and J ends were trimmed by 0 bases and 4 bases, with 11 bases remaining between them. CDR3 size: 15 residues. The CDR3 loop reads CASSLAGLSSDTQYF. The CDR3, as DNA: TGTGCCAGCAGCTTAGCGGGACTGAGCTCAGATACGCAGTATTTT.

This sequence joins TRBV4-2 and TRBJ1-3, with TRBD1 matching 7 bases. J lost 3 bases, V lost 2 bases, and 10 bases had no gene match. The CDR3 contains 17 residues. Germline V CDR1 and CDR2: LGHNA, YNFKEQ. CDR3 loop: CASSQMAGGSGGNTIYF. CDR3 nucleotides: TGTGCCAGCAGCCAAATGGCAGGGGGATCTGGTGGAAACACCATATATTTT.

The chain is built from TRBV6-4 and TRBJ1-1, with 7 positions matching TRBD1. Per germline, CDR1 MRHNA and CDR2 SNTAGT. Germline trimming cut 2 bases from V and 13 bases from J; bases unmatched to any gene: 13. The CDR3 spans 14 residues. The CDR3: CASSDPDWDSRIFF. In DNA, the CDR3 is TGTGCCAGCAGTGACCCCGACTGGGACAGTCGGATTTTCTTT.

This clone occurred a few times. The rearrangement links TRBV10-3 to TRBJ2-1; possible D gene TRBD1, 6 bases. Germline lookup yields CDR1 ENHRY and CDR2 SYGVKD. The CDR3 length is 15 residues. V lost 8 bases to trimming and J lost 0 bases, with 14 bases between them. CDR3 in amino acids: CAIAPGASSYNEQFF. CDR3 DNA sequence: TGTGCCATCGCCCCAGGGGCCAGCTCCTACAATGAGCAGTTCTTC.